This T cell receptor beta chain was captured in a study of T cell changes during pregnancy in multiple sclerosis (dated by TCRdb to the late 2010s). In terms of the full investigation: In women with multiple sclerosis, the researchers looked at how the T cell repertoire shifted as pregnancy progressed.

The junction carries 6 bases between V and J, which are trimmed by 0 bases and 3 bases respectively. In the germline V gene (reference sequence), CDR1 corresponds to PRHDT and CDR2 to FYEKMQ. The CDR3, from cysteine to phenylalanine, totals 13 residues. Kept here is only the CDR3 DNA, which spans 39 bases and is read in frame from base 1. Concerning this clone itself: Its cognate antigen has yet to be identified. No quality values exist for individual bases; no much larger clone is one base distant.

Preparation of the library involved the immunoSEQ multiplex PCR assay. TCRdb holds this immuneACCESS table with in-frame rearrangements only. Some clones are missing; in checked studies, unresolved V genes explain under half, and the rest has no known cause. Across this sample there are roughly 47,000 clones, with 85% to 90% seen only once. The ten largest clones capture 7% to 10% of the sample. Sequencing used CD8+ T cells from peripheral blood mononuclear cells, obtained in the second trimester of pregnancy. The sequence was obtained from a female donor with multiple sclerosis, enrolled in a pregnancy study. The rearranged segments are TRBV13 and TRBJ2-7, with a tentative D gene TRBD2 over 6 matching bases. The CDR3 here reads CASSLGTSYEQYF. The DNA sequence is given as TGTGCCAGCAGCTTAGGGACTAGCTACGAGCAGTACTTC.